The 23 T cell receptor beta chains below all came from one sample that was sequenced in a study of TIL therapy for anti-PD-1-resistant metastatic lung cancer. Sequencing used immunoSEQ v3. Profiling relied on immunoSEQ multiplex PCR, and the TCRdb table lists in-frame clones only, not all of them. The sample consists of roughly 60,000 clones, around 87% of them appearing once. Time point here: pre-treatment sample, taken before nivolumab and TIL therapy. Here the sequenced sample was blood, taken at baseline. Receptors were obtained from a person aged 25 to 79 with non-small cell lung cancer.

The genes are TRBV5-5 and TRBJ1-1, with TRBD1 as a possible D gene (5 bases). This CDR3 is 15 amino acids long. CDR1 is SGHKS and CDR2 is YYEKEE in the germline V gene (reference sequence). V was shortened by 0 bases and J by 4 bases, with 13 bases between the two germline ends. CDR3 in amino acids: CASSLGEGAGTEAFF. The CDR3 bases are TGTGCCAGCAGCTTGGGTGAAGGGGCAGGCACTGAAGCTTTCTTT.

This clone came up a few times. The chain joins TRBV4-2 to TRBJ1-5, with D uncertain. Germline values: CDR1 LGHNA, CDR2 YNFKEQ. V dropped 0 bases and J dropped 5 bases, with 5 bases sitting between them. The CDR3 is 13 residues long. In nucleotides, the CDR3 is TGTGCCAGCAGCCAAGAGAGGGATCAGCCCCAGCATTTT. Protein sequence: CASSQERDQPQHF.

The chain joins TRBV30 to TRBJ2-1; the match to TRBD2 covers 7 bases. CDR3 length: 10 amino acids. Germline CDR1 is GTSNPN and CDR2 is SVGIG (reference sequence). Trimming took 5 bases from V and 12 from J; bases not matched to a gene: 4. The CDR3 here is CAWASGVQFF. CDR3 sequence (DNA): TGTGCCTGGGCCAGCGGGGTGCAGTTCTTC.

The V and J genes are TRBV6-6 and TRBJ1-2; 12 positions match TRBD1. There are 16 residues in the CDR3. With 0 bases clipped from V and 3 bases from J, the junction kept 2 bases outside the gene matches. Germline lookup yields CDR1 MNHNY and CDR2 SVGAGI (reference sequence). CDR3 DNA: TGTGCCAGCAGTTACTCGGGGACAGGGGGCGACTATGGCTACACCTTC. This encodes CASSYSGTGGDYGYTF.

This clone was seen just once. The chain has TRBV7-9 and TRBJ2-7, with 10 bases aligning to TRBD1. The J segment lost 6 bases and the V segment lost 5 bases, leaving 13 bases of the junction unmatched. The CDR3 is 16 amino acids. CDR1 SEHNR and CDR2 FQNEAQ come from the germline V gene (reference sequence). CDR3 DNA sequence: TGTGCCAGCAGCCCTCTCTTAGACAGGGGGCTAGGCGAGCAGTACTTC. Protein: CASSPLLDRGLGEQYF.

The chain recombines TRBV29-1 with TRBJ2-1; D is uncertain. The CDR3 contains 10 residues. Between the trimmed V and J ends, which lost 7 bases and 10 bases, there was a span of 11 bases. CDR1 is SQVTM, CDR2 ANQGSEA, per germline. The CDR3 sequence is CSAGMEEQFF. Here the CDR3 DNA reads TGCAGCGCTGGGATGGAAGAGCAGTTCTTC.

The rearrangement uses TRBV5-1 and TRBJ1-1, with 7 bases that match TRBD1. The V gene's germline CDR1 is SGHRS and CDR2 YFSETQ. The V segment lost 0 bases and the J segment 6 bases; nucleotides outside the gene matches: 8. This CDR3 is 15 amino acids long. CDR3 bases: TGCGCCAGCAGCTTGGAGACAGGGATTATCTCTGAAGCTTTCTTT. Translated: CASSLETGIISEAFF.

In nucleotides, the CDR3 is TGTGCCAGCAGCTCGTATGGCGGGGATGGCTACACCTTC. Translating it yields CASSSYGGDGYTF. This chain connects TRBV27 to TRBJ1-2; no clear D gene. The CDR3 spans 13 residues. CDR1 and CDR2 (germline): MNHEY, SMNVEV (reference sequence). V lost 6 bases, J lost 6 bases, and 14 bases lay in between.

V and J are TRBV2 and TRBJ2-2, with 7 bases lining up with TRBD2. The CDR3 runs to 18 residues. CDR1 is SNHLY, CDR2 FYNNEI, per germline. Germline trimming cut 3 bases from V and 2 bases from J; bases unmatched to any gene: 12. CDR3 loop: CASSDASFSGANTGELFF. CDR3 sequence (DNA): TGTGCCAGCAGTGATGCCTCTTTCAGCGGGGCTAACACCGGGGAGCTGTTTTTT.

J is TRBJ2-1 and V is TRBV19; possibly TRBD1 for D (7 bases). There are 13 residues in the CDR3. Germline loops: CDR1 LNHDA, CDR2 SQIVND (reference sequence). The V and J ends lost 5 bases and 4 bases respectively, with 9 bases between them. CDR3 amino acids: CASSAGQYNEQFF. CDR3 in DNA: TGTGCCAGTAGTGCGGGACAGTACAATGAGCAGTTCTTC.

This clone was counted only a few times. This CDR3 reads CASSSYSYNEQFF. CDR3 coding DNA: TGTGCCAGCAGTTCGTATTCCTACAATGAGCAGTTCTTC. V and J are TRBV27 and TRBJ2-1; D not resolved. The CDR3 totals 13 residues. The V gene's germline CDR1 is MNHEY and CDR2 SMNVEV (reference sequence). Trimming shortened V by 4 bases and J by 1 base, and 5 bases separated the two germline ends.

The chain recombines TRBV2 with TRBJ2-4; no clear D. The CDR3 is 13 residues long. Germline lookup yields CDR1 SNHLY and CDR2 FYNNEI. V was shortened by 7 bases and J by 1 base, with 8 bases between the two germline ends. The CDR3: CASIMEAKNIQYF. The CDR3 nucleotides read TGTGCCAGCATTATGGAGGCCAAAAACATTCAGTACTTC.

The chain uses TRBV9 and TRBJ2-1, with TRBD2 matching over 8 bases. This CDR3 is 16 amino acids long. Looked up from germline, CDR1 is SGDLS and CDR2 is YYNGEE. V lost 2 bases, J lost 0 bases, and 4 bases stayed unmatched. CDR3 in DNA: TGTGCCAGCAGCGTTACGAGCGGGAGCTCCTACAATGAGCAGTTCTTC. Residues: CASSVTSGSSYNEQFF.

J is TRBJ1-4 and V is TRBV3-1 (or the pseudogene TRBV3-2); D unresolved. V was trimmed by 1 base and J by 7 bases, leaving 4 bases between them. Germline V gene lookup returns CDR1 LGHDT and CDR2 YNNKEL (reference sequence). This CDR3 spans 12 amino acids. Here the CDR3 reads CASSQVGEKLFF. CDR3 coding DNA: TGTGCCAGCAGCCAAGTAGGTGAAAAACTGTTTTTT.

The chain is built from TRBV5-4 and TRBJ2-7; D is perhaps TRBD1 (5 bases). This CDR3 region has 16 residues. The germline V gene has CDR1 SGHNT and CDR2 YYREEE (reference sequence). The V end was cut by 5 bases, the J end by 0 bases, with 18 bases between. In nucleotides, the CDR3 is TGTGCCAGCAGGCAGCTTGGGCAGGGCAGCTCCTACGAGCAGTACTTC. Its translation: CASRQLGQGSSYEQYF.

The V and J genes are TRBV7-2 and TRBJ2-7, with TRBD2 as a possible D gene (5 bases). The CDR3 has 14 amino acids. Germline CDR1 SGHTA, CDR2 FQGNSA. V dropped 5 bases and J dropped 1 base, with 12 bases sitting between them. The CDR3 protein is CASSPTKLSYEQYF. CDR3 DNA: TGTGCCAGCAGCCCGACTAAACTATCCTACGAGCAGTACTTC.

The chain links TRBV7-9 to TRBJ2-2, with D perhaps TRBD1 (6 bases). This CDR3 comprises 15 residues. CDR1 SEHNR and CDR2 FQNEAQ come from the germline V gene (reference sequence). Trimming removed 5 bases from V and 6 bases from J, with 16 bases in between. The CDR3 is CASSRTTGPAGELFF. In DNA, the CDR3 is TGTGCCAGCAGCAGAACCACAGGGCCGGCCGGGGAGCTGTTTTTT.

The chain combines TRBV7-8 with TRBJ1-6; 7 nucleotides match TRBD1. The CDR3 loop spans 15 amino acids. V dropped 1 base and J dropped 7; count of bases not matched to a gene: 4. Germline lookup yields CDR1 SGHVS and CDR2 FQNEAQ. The CDR3 here is CASSLGRGLNSPLHF. CDR3 bases: TGTGCCAGCAGCTTAGGGAGGGGGCTCAATTCACCCCTCCACTTT.

The J gene is TRBJ2-2, the V gene TRBV4-2, with D possibly being TRBD2 (7 bases). Germline assignment: CDR1 LGHNA and CDR2 YNFKEQ. V lost 5 bases, J lost 7 bases, and 23 bases lay in between. This CDR3 has 17 residues. This CDR3 reads CASSLRLSAGAGGELFF. As DNA, the CDR3 is TGTGCCAGCAGCTTAAGATTGTCGGCGGGGGCAGGCGGGGAGCTGTTTTTT.

The chain combines TRBV11-3 with TRBJ2-7, with TRBD1 matching over 10 bases. V dropped 5 bases and J dropped 7; count of bases not matched to a gene: 11. There are 15 residues in the CDR3. The germline V gene encodes CDR1 SGHNT and CDR2 YENEEA. CDR3 nucleotides: TGTGCCAGCAGCAGGGCCGGGACAGGGGCCCGAGAGCAGTACTTC. It yields the protein CASSRAGTGAREQYF. The variable domain in full, completed from reference TRBV11-3 and TRBJ2-7, reads EAGVVQSPRYKIIEKKQPVAFWCNPISGHNTLYWYLQNLGQGPELLIRYENEEAVDDSQLPKDRFSAERLKGVDSTLKIQPAELGDSAVYLCASSRAGTGAREQYFGPGTRLTVT.

The chain has TRBV5-1 and TRBJ2-7; 10 bases match TRBD1. V was clipped by 4 bases and J by 5 bases; unmatched bases: 6. CDR3 length equals 14 residues. Per germline, CDR1 SGHRS and CDR2 YFSETQ. As DNA, the CDR3 is TGCGCCAGCAGCCCGGGACAGGGGCGACACGAGCAGTACTTC. Translated, it gives CASSPGQGRHEQYF. The full variable domain, in which reference TRBV5-1 and TRBJ2-7 provide the parts outside the CDR3, is KAGVTQTPRYLIKTRGQQVTLSCSPISGHRSVSWYQQTPGQGLQFLFEYFSETQRNKGNFPGRFSGRQFSNSRSEMNVSTLELGDSALYLCASSPGQGRHEQYFGPGTRLTVT.

The rearrangement joins TRBV9 to TRBJ2-4; tentatively, D is TRBD1 or TRBD2 (6 bases each). The CDR3 length is 16 residues. The V and J ends lost 0 bases and 5 bases respectively, with 15 bases between them. Germline V CDR1 and CDR2: SGDLS, YYNGEE. The CDR3: CASSVAPGAPQNIQYF. The CDR3 DNA is TGTGCCAGCAGCGTAGCACCGGGGGCGCCCCAAAACATTCAGTACTTC. Variable domain in full (rest from reference TRBV9 and TRBJ2-4): DSGVTQTPKHLITATGQRVTLRCSPRSGDLSVYWYQQSLDQGLQFLIQYYNGEERAKGNILERFSAQQFPDLHSELNLSSLELGDSALYFCASSVAPGAPQNIQYFGAGTRLSVL.

The chain uses TRBV5-4 and TRBJ2-2; D might be TRBD2 (5 bases). Germline lookup yields CDR1 SGHNT and CDR2 YYREEE (reference sequence). The ends were cut back, 6 bases at V and 3 bases at J, with 18 bases in the middle. This CDR3 has 16 residues. The CDR3 spells CASTRRGAIDTGELFF. The CDR3 DNA reads as TGTGCCAGCACACGCCGGGGAGCGATTGACACCGGGGAGCTGTTTTTT.